This T cell receptor (beta chain) was captured in a study of read filtering for tumor transcriptome and immune sequencing. Study-level results: The sorted CD138-negative fraction was a mixed bone marrow immune population, not purified T cells.

This library used approximately 390 ng RNA and molecular barcoded adaptors spanning alpha/delta and beta/gamma chains. TCRdb itself ran the reads through MiXCR, one entry per CDR3 protein. The sample contains roughly 130,000 distinct CDR3 sequences, 10% to 15% of which appear only once. Remarks on this clonotype: Its antigen remains unknown. At one end the junction does not follow the germline gene, possibly because of a read error.

Germline CDR1 is SGHDN and CDR2 is FVKESK. The CDR3 loop spans 14 amino acids. The origin of this receptor is a donor over 35 with multiple myeloma. V gene TRBV14 combines with J gene TRBJ2-6, with D perhaps TRBD1 or TRBD2 (6 bases each). The sequenced sample was a population of CD138-negative cells sorted from bone marrow. CDR3 in DNA: TGTGCCAGCAGCCATATATCGGGGGCCAACGTCCTGGCTTTC. Amino acid sequence: CASSHISGANVLAF.